This T cell receptor (beta chain) appears in the sequencing data of a study of blood T cell repertoires in COVID-19. Across the study: Sites across the United States, Italy and Spain contributed samples from acute and convalescent COVID-19. PBMCs, B-cell-depleted T cells, or T cells were the source of the cDNA or gDNA that made up the material.

The authors' processing: Estimation of nucleated cell counts relied on the amplification of reference gene primers. TCRdb's copy holds only in-frame clones and misses some; the assay was immunoSEQ multiplex PCR. That table gives V, J and clone size, and the DNA gave D and trimming. This sample has roughly 230,000 clones, with approximately 80% found just once. The clonotype originates from a woman aged 45-60 years with acute or convalescent COVID-19. Specimen: peripheral blood.

Here the CDR3 DNA reads TGTGCCAGTAGTATAGTGACAGATCACTCTGGAAACACCATATATTTT. Protein sequence: CASSIVTDHSGNTIYF. V and J are TRBV19 and TRBJ1-3; weak D call: TRBD1 (5 bases). CDR1 LNHDA and CDR2 SQIVND come from the germline V gene (reference sequence). The CDR3 is 16 residues long. V gave up 1 base and J gave up 0 bases, with 10 bases separating them.